Each of the 17 T cell receptor beta chains below was sequenced from the same sample in a study of OX40 agonist ivuxolimab in advanced cancers. The protocol was immunoSEQ multiplex PCR, while the TCRdb copy is restricted to in-frame clones and leaves out a portion. The repertoire holds some 41,000 clones, with more than 80% as singletons. The specimen comprised CD4+ or CD8+ T cells sorted from blood, sampled in a trial of the OX40 agonist ivuxolimab. These receptors were collected from an adult with an advanced solid tumor such as melanoma, head and neck, liver or kidney cancer.

In this sample, this clone turned up a few times. The rearrangement uses TRBV19 and TRBJ1-5, with D unresolved. V lost 7 bases and J lost 5, with 3 bases in between. The CDR3 totals 10 residues. Germline lookup yields CDR1 LNHDA and CDR2 SQIVND (reference sequence). As DNA, the CDR3 is TGTGCCAGTAACGATCAGCCCCAGCATTTT. It is translated as CASNDQPQHF.

The chain carries TRBV28 and TRBJ1-2, with a weak D call TRBD1 (5 bases). Trimming cost V 8 bases and J 8 bases, with 15 bases left between them. The CDR3 is made up of 12 amino acids. Germline V CDR1 and CDR2: MDHEN, SYDVKM. The CDR3 DNA follows: TGTGCCAGCTCTAAGGGGTTTAAGGGCTACACCTTC. This gives the protein CASSKGFKGYTF.

This clone was detected once. The chain carries TRBV6-5 and TRBJ2-7; TRBD1 agrees at 12 bases. CDR1 is MNHEY, CDR2 SVGAGI, per germline. The CDR3 runs to 15 residues. Germline trimming cut 1 base from V and 6 bases from J; bases unmatched to any gene: 4. CDR3 amino acids: CASSYWGQGASEQYF. The CDR3 DNA is TGTGCCAGCAGTTACTGGGGACAGGGGGCAAGCGAGCAGTACTTC.

V and J are TRBV29-1 and TRBJ2-1; D not certain. The CDR3 is 11 amino acids. Germline V gene lookup returns CDR1 SQVTM and CDR2 ANQGSEA. The V and J ends lost 2 bases and 4 bases respectively, with 3 bases between them. CDR3: CSVERYNEQFF. CDR3 coding DNA: TGCAGCGTTGAACGATACAATGAGCAGTTCTTC.

The chain carries TRBV19 and TRBJ2-3; 12 nucleotides line up with TRBD2. The V gene end was trimmed by 6 bases and the J gene end by 3 bases; junction bases not matched to a gene: 4. Per germline, CDR1 LNHDA and CDR2 SQIVND (reference sequence). The CDR3 has 15 residues. DNA of the CDR3: TGTGCCAGTAGCCAGACTAGCGGGAGTACAGATACGCAGTATTTT. It translates to CASSQTSGSTDTQYF.

This clone showed up just a few times. The V and J genes are TRBV10-3 and TRBJ1-1; the D gene is possibly TRBD1 (5 bases). This CDR3 contains 14 residues. Germline lookup yields CDR1 ENHRY and CDR2 SYGVKD. The ends were cut back, 7 bases at V and 1 base at J, with 13 bases in the middle. CDR3 bases: TGTGCCATCACGGTCAGGGAGGGGAACACTGAAGCTTTCTTT. This gives the protein CAITVREGNTEAFF.

Notes on this clone: The same CDR3 can be traced to other DNA sequences in this sample. The chain's CDR3 is CASSRDRGETQYF. CDR3 coding DNA: TGCGCCAGCAGCAGGGACAGGGGAGAGACCCAGTACTTC. This rearrangement joins TRBV5-1 to TRBJ2-5, with TRBD1 identical over 10 bases. The V segment lost 4 bases and the J segment 4 bases; nucleotides outside the gene matches: 1. CDR1 is SGHRS and CDR2 is YFSETQ in the germline V gene. This CDR3 spans 13 amino acids.

The gene calls are TRBV30 and TRBJ1-2; 9 bases line up with TRBD1. The V and J ends lost 1 base and 3 bases, in that order; junction bases with no gene match: 0. Germline V lookup: CDR1 GTSNPN, CDR2 SVGIG (reference sequence). The CDR3 is 13 amino acids. The CDR3 here is CAWSGDRDYGYTF. The DNA for the CDR3 is TGTGCCTGGAGTGGGGACAGGGACTATGGCTACACCTTC.

The chain has TRBV5-4 and TRBJ1-4, with 9 bases identical to TRBD1. The CDR3 has 14 residues. Germline values: CDR1 SGHNT, CDR2 YYREEE (reference sequence). V gave up 4 bases and J gave up 7 bases; unmatched junction bases: 5. The CDR3 bases are TGTGCCAGCAGCCTGGACAGGGGTAGTGAAAAACTGTTTTTT. The encoded protein is CASSLDRGSEKLFF.

The genes are TRBV9 and TRBJ1-5; 10 bases map to TRBD1. The CDR3 totals 15 residues. Germline CDR1 is SGDLS and CDR2 is YYNGEE. V lost 3 bases, J lost 8 bases, and 8 bases stayed unmatched. For the CDR3, the DNA is TGTGCCAGCAGCGCTGGTGGGACAGGGGTGGAGCCCCAGCATTTT. Protein product: CASSAGGTGVEPQHF.

The V and J genes are TRBV6-5 and TRBJ1-5; D is ambiguous. CDR3 size: 13 residues. Germline V gene lookup returns CDR1 MNHEY and CDR2 SVGAGI. V was trimmed by 6 bases and J by 6 bases, leaving 12 bases between them. This CDR3 is CASRSGPLQPQHF. The CDR3 bases are TGTGCCAGCAGATCCGGGCCGCTTCAGCCCCAGCATTTT.

The chain couples TRBV6-5 to TRBJ2-2, with D possibly matching TRBD2 (5 bases). CDR1 and CDR2 from the germline V gene are MNHEY and SVGAGI. The CDR3 is 15 residues long. V lost 7 bases, J lost 1 base, and 13 bases lay in between. CDR3 amino acids: CASTSAGRNTGELFF. In DNA, the CDR3 is TGTGCCAGCACCTCCGCGGGTCGGAACACCGGGGAGCTGTTTTTT.

The gene calls are TRBV7-6 and TRBJ2-3; unclear D gene. Germline V gene sequence: CDR1 SGHVS, CDR2 FNYEAQ. V shed 0 bases and J shed 4 bases, with 11 bases lying between them. This CDR3 region has 15 residues. Written as DNA, the CDR3 is TGTGCCAGCAGCTTAGCGGCCAGTACACCAGATACGCAGTATTTT. This translates into CASSLAASTPDTQYF.

The chain recombines TRBV6-5 with TRBJ2-3; 8 bases map to TRBD2. The CDR3 is 15 residues long. Germline V gene lookup returns CDR1 MNHEY and CDR2 SVGAGI. The V gene end was trimmed by 6 bases and the J gene end by 0 bases; junction bases not matched to a gene: 5. Here the CDR3 reads CASRTGTRSTDTQYF. The CDR3 region has the DNA TGTGCCAGCAGAACCGGGACTAGGAGCACAGATACGCAGTATTTT.

This clone was recorded only once. The rearrangement uses TRBV28 and TRBJ2-4, with D maybe TRBD1 (6 bases). Trimming took off 2 bases at V and 3 bases at J, with 11 bases between the two ends. The CDR3 extends over 15 amino acids. CDR1 MDHEN and CDR2 SYDVKM come from the germline V gene. DNA for the CDR3: TGTGCCAGCAGTTTAGAGGGGGTAGGCAAAAACATTCAGTACTTC. Protein: CASSLEGVGKNIQYF.

The V gene is TRBV7-9, the J gene TRBJ2-7; D perhaps matches TRBD2 (5 bases). Trimming took 1 base from V and 6 from J, leaving 13 bases between them. CDR1 and CDR2 (germline): SEHNR, FQNEAQ (reference sequence). CDR3 length equals 14 residues. The CDR3: CASSLGRGSPEQYF. Written as DNA, the CDR3 is TGTGCCAGCAGCTTAGGTCGGGGTTCCCCCGAGCAGTACTTC.

The chain uses TRBV12-2 and TRBJ2-7. TRBV12-2 is a known pseudogene. The CDR3 sequence is 17 residues long. The CDR3: CASRSGPGPKTPYEQYF. The CDR3 DNA reads as TGTGCAAGTCGCTCCGGACCGGGACCCAAAACCCCTTACGAGCAGTACTTC.